This T cell receptor (beta chain) derives from a study of blood T cells in healthy people across ages. The CDR3 runs 15 residues. From germline, CDR1 is DFQATT and CDR2 SNEGSKA (reference sequence). V gave up 5 bases and J gave up 7 bases, with 18 bases separating them. Through a sample-barcoded 5' primer and a J-beta primer mix, a second PCR was run for roughly 6 to 11 cycles. TCRdb re-called the 5' RACE reads with MiXCR, one entry per CDR3 protein. The sample has 700,000 to 900,000 distinct CDR3 sequences, roughly 24% seen once; the top ten hold 3%. This sample was shared with a second study, whose subject was T cells of mothers and their children. That study adds: A few healthy Caucasian mothers gave samples, and so did their six children.

Sequenced sample: blood. This TCR derives from a boy between 10 and 17 years old in good health. The chain joins TRBV20-1 to TRBJ1-6; the D gene is possibly TRBD1 (6 bases). Here the CDR3 reads CSAEPTGSVNSPLHF. In DNA form, the CDR3 reads TGCAGTGCTGAACCTACAGGGTCCGTAAATTCACCCCTCCACTTT.